This TCR beta chain was sequenced for a study of metastatic and nonmetastatic thyroid tumors. Study summary: The study looked at repertoires side by side in blood and in tumor or nodule tissue from malignant and benign thyroid patients.

Per the authors' pipeline: Between-group CDR3 differences, defined by clinicopathological status, yielded a distant-metastasis classifier for papillary thyroid cancer. TCRdb re-analyzed the PCR reads using MiXCR. The V and J calls shown here were made by TCRdb, not taken from the authors' results. The sample includes roughly 6,800 clones, about 19% of them seen just once. No patient received treatment before thyroid surgery. The germline V gene has CDR1 LNHDA and CDR2 SQIVND (reference sequence). The CDR3 is 14 residues long. Study-wide points: Across blood and tumor, TCR beta diversity in malignant thyroid tumors was reportedly significantly higher than in benign nodules.

This clone has more than one count but fewer than ten. Its matching antigen is unknown. One junction end does not reproduce the germline sequence, and a read error may be involved. Other DNA sequences in this specimen translate into the identical CDR3. The receptor was isolated from a female donor with papillary thyroid cancer or a benign thyroid nodule (not recorded which). Some clones in this sample may be carry-over from other donors' samples. The source material was adjacent normal tissue. The chain is built from TRBV19 and TRBJ1-4; D is possibly TRBD1 (5 bases). CDR3 protein: CASMYAGANEKLFF. DNA of the CDR3: TGCGCCAGTATGTATGCCGGGGCCAATGAAAAACTGTTTTTT.